The 29 T cell receptor beta chains below come from one sample, sequenced in a study of vaccination effects on CD4 cells after COVID-19. Before sequencing, viral peptide pools were used by the ViraFEST assay to expand antigen-specific CD4+ T cells. CD4+ T cells were isolated after less than 12 days of culture. Their specific antigens are unknown. Assay: immunoSEQ multiplex PCR; the TCRdb copy retains only in-frame clones and omits some. The sample includes approximately 54,000 clones, 80% seen only once; the top ten take 2% to 2.5%. The sample in question was CD4+ T cells from PBMCs cultured with HCoV-229E spike peptides, obtained before COVID-19 vaccination. These receptors were obtained from a human donor who received a COVID-19 vaccine.

CDR3 region: CAISESFGTGVSAFF. The DNA for the CDR3 is TGTGCCATCAGTGAGTCTTTCGGGACAGGGGTTTCCGCTTTCTTT. V is TRBV10-3 and J is TRBJ1-1; 10 bases align to TRBD1. This CDR3 comprises 15 residues. CDR1 is ENHRY, CDR2 SYGVKD, per germline. V shed 0 bases, J shed 11 bases, and the junction held 9 bases outside the gene matches.

CDR3 bases: TGTGCCAGCAGGGAGTATACAGGGAATCAGCCCCAGCATTTT. It encodes CASREYTGNQPQHF. The V call is TRBV6-5, the J call TRBJ1-5, with a tentative D call TRBD1 (6 bases). CDR3 length: 14 amino acids. Germline V gene data show CDR1 as MNHEY and CDR2 as SVGAGI. The germline V and J ends were trimmed by 6 bases and 4 bases, with 13 bases remaining between them.

CDR3 region: CASSYRLAGTYNEQFF. CDR3 sequence (DNA): TGTGCCAGCAGCTATCGACTAGCGGGGACCTACAATGAGCAGTTCTTC. The V gene is TRBV7-2, the J gene TRBJ2-1; 11 nucleotides align to TRBD2. Germline V gene sequence: CDR1 SGHTA, CDR2 FQGNSA. The V segment lost 4 bases and the J segment 2 bases; nucleotides outside the gene matches: 4. The CDR3 is made up of 16 amino acids.

The chain recombines TRBV20-1 with TRBJ1-1; no clear D gene. V was shortened by 5 bases and J by 7 bases, with 11 bases between the two germline ends. Germline loops: CDR1 DFQATT, CDR2 SNEGSKA (reference sequence). The CDR3 is 11 amino acids. The CDR3 is CSAPTALEAFF. In nucleotides, the CDR3 is TGCAGTGCTCCAACCGCACTTGAAGCTTTCTTT.

This rearrangement joins TRBV6-1 to TRBJ1-3; D may be TRBD1 (6 bases). Germline V gene lookup returns CDR1 MNHNS and CDR2 SASEGT. This CDR3 spans 14 amino acids. Trimming stripped 1 base from V and 11 bases from J, with 15 bases between. DNA for the CDR3: TGTGCCAGCAGTGAAGGGAGCCTCGGGGGCTCCATATATTTT. Translating it yields CASSEGSLGGSIYF.

V gene TRBV2 combines with J gene TRBJ2-5; TRBD1 matches 7 bases. Germline trimming cut 8 bases from V and 5 bases from J; bases unmatched to any gene: 14. This CDR3 contains 15 residues. Germline V gene lookup returns CDR1 SNHLY and CDR2 FYNNEI. The CDR3: CASGDSTGPRETQYF. The CDR3 DNA sequence: TGTGCCAGCGGCGACTCGACAGGGCCTCGGGAGACCCAGTACTTC.

The sample holds one count of this clone. The sample contains more than one DNA sequence encoding this CDR3. The chain links TRBV30 to TRBJ2-1, with 10 bases that match TRBD2. Germline V gene data show CDR1 as GTSNPN and CDR2 as SVGIG (reference sequence). The CDR3 consists of 14 residues. V lost 0 bases and J lost 8; bases outside the gene matches: 4. CDR3: CAWSVSGGRDEQFF. CDR3 bases: TGTGCCTGGAGTGTTAGCGGGGGGCGGGATGAGCAGTTCTTC.

The rearrangement joins TRBV4-2 to TRBJ2-6; 12 positions agree with TRBD1. The CDR3 is 18 amino acids. The germline gives CDR1 LGHNA, CDR2 YNFKEQ. V lost 4 bases to trimming and J lost 3 bases; unmatched junction nucleotides: 7. CDR3 sequence (DNA): TGTGCCAGCAGCCCCATTGGGACAGGGGGCTTTGGGGCCAACGTCCTGACTTTC. Translation gives CASSPIGTGGFGANVLTF.

The chain has TRBV19 and TRBJ1-2; D possibly corresponds to TRBD1 (5 bases). The germline CDR1 and CDR2 sequences are LNHDA and SQIVND (reference sequence). CDR3 length: 16 residues. V was trimmed by 6 bases and J by 0 bases, leaving 17 bases between them. The CDR3 nucleotides read TGTGCCAGTAGGAAGCGACAGAATATAGCTAACTATGGCTACACCTTC. This sequence encodes CASRKRQNIANYGYTF.

The chain links TRBV7-7 to TRBJ2-3; 9 bases fit TRBD2. The CDR3 spans 14 residues. The junction had 0 bases not matched to a gene; V was cut back by 4 bases and J by 1 base. The germline CDR1 and CDR2 sequences are SSHAT and FNYEAQ (reference sequence). CDR3 amino acids: CASSSSGGTDTQYF. The CDR3 DNA is TGTGCCAGCAGCTCTAGCGGGGGCACAGATACGCAGTATTTT.

The rearrangement uses TRBV7-3 and TRBJ1-2; a possible D gene is TRBD1 (6 bases). V lost 1 base and J 4 bases, leaving 19 bases between the germline ends. Germline CDR1 reads SGHTA; CDR2 reads FQGTGA. The CDR3 consists of 17 residues. The CDR3 here is CASSLMGPGQGSYGYTF. The CDR3 nucleotides read TGTGCCAGCAGCTTAATGGGACCCGGCCAGGGGAGCTATGGCTACACCTTC.

The chain combines TRBV6-5 with TRBJ1-4; D call uncertain. V was clipped by 2 bases and J by 4 bases, with 11 bases between them. This CDR3 spans 15 amino acids. The germline gives CDR1 MNHEY, CDR2 SVGAGI. CDR3 region: CASSYVRELNEKLFF. CDR3 coding DNA: TGTGCCAGCAGTTACGTGCGGGAACTTAATGAAAAACTGTTTTTT.

This chain connects TRBV4-1 to TRBJ1-4, with 7 nucleotides matching TRBD1. This CDR3 region has 16 residues. From germline, CDR1 is MGHRA and CDR2 YSYEKL. The V segment lost 0 bases and the J segment 1 base; nucleotides outside the gene matches: 2. CDR3 bases: TGCGCCAGCAGCCAAGATGCAGGGGGAACTAATGAAAAACTGTTTTTT. Translated: CASSQDAGGTNEKLFF.

The rearrangement links TRBV24-1 to TRBJ2-7; D is undetermined. The CDR3 is 11 amino acids. Germline V gives CDR1 KGHDR, CDR2 SFDVKD. Trimming removed 5 bases from V and 3 bases from J, with 4 bases in between. Written as DNA, the CDR3 is TGTGCCACCAGTGTCCACTACGAGCAGTACGTC. It codes for CATSVHYEQYV.

The chain joins TRBV30 to TRBJ1-4; D unclear. The V gene lost 5 bases and the J gene lost 3 bases, with 13 bases spanning the gap. Germline-derived CDR1 and CDR2 are GTSNPN and SVGIG (reference sequence). The length of the CDR3 is 14 residues. CDR3 nucleotides: TGTGCCTGGGCGACGATGCAGTCTAATGAAAAACTGTTTTTT. It codes for CAWATMQSNEKLFF.

About this clone itself: The germline gene is not matched at one end of the junction; a read error may be the cause. The chain employs TRBV7-3 and TRBJ2-3, with TRBD2 matching over 8 bases. CDR1 is SGHTA, CDR2 FQGTGA, per germline. CDR3 size: 15 residues. CDR3 in DNA: TGTGCCAGCAGCATAACTAGCGGAAGCACAGATACGCAGTATTTT. This encodes CASSITSGSTDTQYF.

V is TRBV5-6 and J is TRBJ1-2; D might be TRBD1 (6 bases). The length of the CDR3 is 14 residues. The germline CDR1 and CDR2 sequences are SGHDT and YYEEEE. Trimming stripped 1 base from V and 1 base from J, with 8 bases between. The CDR3, as DNA: TGTGCCAGCAGCTTGCCGGACAGTAACTATGGCTACACCTTC. Translation gives CASSLPDSNYGYTF.

This sequence joins TRBV9 and TRBJ2-5; D tentatively reads TRBD1 or TRBD2 (6 bases each). Between the trimmed V and J ends, which lost 4 bases and 2 bases, there was a span of 12 bases. Germline CDR1 SGDLS, CDR2 YYNGEE. This CDR3 spans 14 amino acids. CDR3 region: CASSKGGKQETQYF. Written as DNA, the CDR3 is TGTGCCAGCAGCAAAGGGGGGAAACAAGAGACCCAGTACTTC.

This CDR3 is CASSQVGTGVEKLFF. Here the CDR3 DNA reads TGCGCCAGCAGCCAAGTGGGGACAGGGGTTGAAAAACTGTTTTTT. V is TRBV4-1 and J is TRBJ1-4, with 10 bases aligning to TRBD1. This CDR3 is built from 15 residues. Germline V gene data show CDR1 as MGHRA and CDR2 as YSYEKL. The J segment lost 7 bases and the V segment lost 1 base, leaving 3 bases of the junction unmatched.

The rearrangement joins TRBV12-3 or TRBV12-4 to TRBJ1-2; D is unresolved. V was shortened by 5 bases and J by 8 bases, with 15 bases between the two germline ends. The CDR3 has 13 residues. CDR3 loop: CASSTQGFDGYTF. The CDR3 DNA follows: TGTGCCAGCAGTACCCAAGGGTTCGACGGCTACACCTTC.

This clone was seen only once. This chain uses TRBV11-3 with TRBJ2-7; D is unresolved. V dropped 1 base and J dropped 3 bases, with 13 bases sitting between them. The CDR3 covers 15 residues. The germline V gene has CDR1 SGHNT and CDR2 YENEEA. Written as DNA, the CDR3 is TGTGCCAGCAGCTTAGTCCCTCCGGAGTTCTACGAGCAGTACGTC. This sequence encodes CASSLVPPEFYEQYV.

The chain joins TRBV6-4 to TRBJ2-1, with TRBD2 matching 10 bases. The CDR3 is 16 residues long. J lost 4 bases, V lost 0 bases, and 3 bases had no gene match. In germline, CDR1 is MRHNA, CDR2 SNTAGT. CDR3 in amino acids: CASSDSGSGGYNEQFF. CDR3 DNA: TGTGCCAGCAGTGACTCTGGTAGCGGGGGGTACAATGAGCAGTTCTTC.

CDR3 in amino acids: CASSLGPGNGYTF. The CDR3 coding sequence is TGTGCCAGCAGCTTAGGCCCGGGTAATGGCTACACCTTC. This chain connects TRBV7-2 to TRBJ1-2; D gene ambiguous. There are 13 residues in the CDR3. V lost 1 base and J 6 bases, leaving 9 bases between the germline ends. CDR1 and CDR2 from the germline V gene are SGHTA and FQGNSA.

This clone was picked up one time. DNA of the CDR3: TGTGCCAGCGCCGAGGCGAGTCCGCCCGGGAACACCGGGGAGCTGTTTTTT. Translating it yields CASAEASPPGNTGELFF. V usage is TRBV18 and J usage is TRBJ2-2; D not resolved. The V gene's germline CDR1 is KGHSH and CDR2 LQKENI. The CDR3 loop spans 17 amino acids. V was pared by 8 bases and J by 1 base, with 20 bases between.

V usage is TRBV9 and J usage is TRBJ2-1; the D call may be TRBD1 or TRBD2 (5 bases each). Trimming left V 4 bases short and J 4 bases short, with 9 bases between. Germline CDR1 is SGDLS and CDR2 is YYNGEE. The CDR3 contains 13 residues. This chain's CDR3 is CASSPGPYNEQFF. CDR3 DNA: TGTGCCAGCAGCCCGGGGCCTTACAATGAGCAGTTCTTC.

The gene calls are TRBV6-1 and TRBJ2-5, with 7 bases fitting TRBD1. Germline V gene sequence: CDR1 MNHNS, CDR2 SASEGT. The CDR3 covers 18 residues. V gave up 2 bases and J gave up 0 bases; unmatched junction bases: 12. The CDR3: CASSEKYLGTAYQETQYF. The CDR3 DNA reads as TGTGCCAGCAGTGAAAAGTATTTGGGGACAGCGTACCAAGAGACCCAGTACTTC.

The rearrangement joins TRBV5-1 to TRBJ1-3, with a tentative D call TRBD1 (5 bases). The CDR3 runs to 16 residues. V gave up 2 bases and J gave up 1 base, with 13 bases separating them. Germline V gene sequence: CDR1 SGHRS, CDR2 YFSETQ. Here the CDR3 DNA reads TGCGCCAGCAGCTTTGGGGCCGCGCAGTCTGGAAACACCATATATTTT. As protein: CASSFGAAQSGNTIYF.

CDR3 in amino acids: CATTIERAGAFF. CDR3 DNA sequence: TGTGCCACCACAATCGAACGGGCTGGAGCTTTCTTT. The chain recombines TRBV15 with TRBJ1-1; D gene ambiguous. The V gene's germline CDR1 is LNHNV and CDR2 YYDKDF (reference sequence). Trimming pared 7 bases from V and 10 bases from J, leaving 16 bases between. The CDR3 spans 12 residues.

The table lists this clone with a count of one. V is TRBV11-2 and J is TRBJ1-1; no clear D. Per germline, CDR1 SGHAT and CDR2 FQNNGV. Between the trimmed V and J ends, which lost 1 base and 0 bases, there was a span of 6 bases. The CDR3 has 14 amino acids. CDR3 residues: CASSLGQMNTEAFF. For the CDR3, the DNA is TGTGCCAGCAGCTTAGGGCAGATGAACACTGAAGCTTTCTTT.